This is a list of T cell receptor beta chains from one sample in a study of blood T cell repertoires in COVID-19. Using immunoSEQ multiplex PCR, the repertoire was profiled, and TCRdb retains in-frame clones only, with some absent. The sample holds fewer than 350,000 clones, around 88% seen once. The sample consisted of peripheral blood. These TCRs come from a young woman with COVID-19, enrolled during active disease. Both conserved end residues are part of each CDR3. D genes are given only for firm matches. Expanded clones are given a class, and other clones once, few, many or no size at all.

j_call v_call d_call cdr3_length clone_size cdr3_nt cdr3_aa
TRBJ2-5 TRBV19 . 13 . TGTGCCAGTAGTCAAGGACAGCGGGAGACCCAGTACTTC CASSQGQRETQYF
TRBJ1-6 TRBV6-5 . 16 . TGTGCCAGCAGTTCTCCGGGACTGTCTGCGATCAGGGACCTCCACTTT CASSSPGLSAIRDLHF
TRBJ1-2 TRBV19 . 14 . TGTGCCAGTAGGATGGCGGGGGGACTGGTTGGCTACACCTTC CASRMAGGLVGYTF
TRBJ2-1 TRBV28 . 14 . TGTGCCAGCAGGAGTCCGGGGTCAGTGGATGAGCAGTTCTTC CASRSPGSVDEQFF
TRBJ2-5 TRBV21-1 . 16 few TGTGCCAGCAGCAAACTCGGGGACAGTACCAAAGAGACCCAGTACTTC CASSKLGDSTKETQYF
TRBJ1-2 TRBV24-1 TRBD1 13 . TGTGCCACTTCTAAGGGGGCGGACTATGGCTACACCTTC CATSKGADYGYTF
TRBJ2-2 TRBV9 . 15 . TGTGCCAGCAGCGTCTTCGGGGGGAACACCGGGGAGCTGTTTTTT CASSVFGGNTGELFF
TRBJ1-1 TRBV7-9 . 15 . TGTGCCAGCAGCTACTCCAACACAGGAGTCACTGAAGCTTTCTTT CASSYSNTGVTEAFF
TRBJ2-5 TRBV6-5 . 16 . TGTGCCAGCAGTTACTCATCGGCCTCCGGACAGGAGACCCAGTACTTC CASSYSSASGQETQYF
TRBJ1-1 TRBV7-6 . 15 . TGTGCCAGCAGCCAAGGGGCAGGGCGGAACACTGAAGCTTTCTTT CASSQGAGRNTEAFF
TRBJ1-5 TRBV6-2/TRBV6-3 . 15 . TGTGCCAGCAGTTACTCGGGGAGGAGCAATCAGCCCCAGCATTTT CASSYSGRSNQPQHF
TRBJ1-5 TRBV2 TRBD1 16 . TGTGCCAGCAGGTCTACAGGGGGGGACGGCAATCAGCCCCAGCATTTT CASRSTGGDGNQPQHF
TRBJ2-2 TRBV5-4 . 14 . TGTGCCAGCAAACGGGATTCAGGCACCGGGGAGCTGTTTTTT CASKRDSGTGELFF
TRBJ2-5 TRBV28 . 14 . TGTGCCAGCATTGGAGGGGGGGCGCGGGAGACCCAGTACTTC CASIGGGARETQYF
TRBJ1-1 TRBV10-3 . 14 . TGTGCCATCAGTGATAGAGGGGGGAACACTGAAGCTTTCTTT CAISDRGGNTEAFF
TRBJ1-6 TRBV6-6 . 15 . TGTGCCAGCAGTCCCCGGACTCTGGGTGATTCACCCCTCCACTTT CASSPRTLGDSPLHF
TRBJ2-4 TRBV4-3 . 15 . TGCGCCAGCAGCCAAGGGTGGAGTGGGGCTGACATTCAGTACTTC CASSQGWSGADIQYF
TRBJ2-1 TRBV6-5 TRBD2 15 . TGTGCCAGCCGGCTCGGGGGGGCGGCTTACAATGAGCAGTTCTTC CASRLGGAAYNEQFF
TRBJ2-1 TRBV3-1/TRBV3-2 TRBD2 17 . TGTGCCAGCAGCCAATGGCCAGCGGGGGGTGTGGGCAATGAGCAGTTCTTC CASSQWPAGGVGNEQFF
TRBJ2-2 TRBV10-1 . 16 . TGCGCCAGCAGTGAGCCGTCTAGCTTGAACACCGGGGAGCTGTTTTTT CASSEPSSLNTGELFF
TRBJ1-1 TRBV27 TRBD1 16 . TGTGCCAGCAGGGTAACGGGACAGTGGGAAAACACTGAAGCTTTCTTT CASRVTGQWENTEAFF
TRBJ1-2 TRBV6-5 TRBD1 14 . TGTGCCAGCAGTCACAGGGGGTTAAGCCATGGCTACACCTTC CASSHRGLSHGYTF
TRBJ2-2 TRBV6-4 TRBD2 13 once TGTGCCAGCAGTGCTAGCGGCACCGGGGAGCTGTTTTTT CASSASGTGELFF
TRBJ1-5 TRBV15 . 18 . TGTGCCACCAGCCCCCAGGGATCGGGGGGATATAGCAATCAGCCCCAGCATTTT CATSPQGSGGYSNQPQHF
TRBJ1-2 TRBV5-8 . 11 few TGTGCCAGCAGCTTGGTCAGGGGTATTACCTTC CASSLVRGITF
TRBJ2-5 TRBV6-6 TRBD2 15 . TGTGCCAGCAACACGGGGGGGGCTTCGGGAGAGACCCAGTACTTC CASNTGGASGETQYF
TRBJ1-2 TRBV29-1 TRBD1 12 . TGCAGCGTGCAACAGGGGGACTATGGCTACACCTTC CSVQQGDYGYTF
TRBJ2-1 TRBV7-9 TRBD2 15 . TGTGCCAGCAGCCCCTCTGCAGCGGGGGACAATGAGCAGTTCTTC CASSPSAAGDNEQFF
TRBJ2-3 TRBV6-2/TRBV6-3 . 16 . TGTGCCAGCAGTACTAACAGGGCGCTAAGCACAGATACGCAGTATTTT CASSTNRALSTDTQYF
TRBJ1-5 TRBV6-5 . 15 . TGTGCCAGCACCTCCCTTTCGGTAAACAATCAGCCCCAGCATTTT CASTSLSVNNQPQHF
TRBJ1-1 TRBV30 TRBD1 11 once TGTGCCTGGGAACAGGGGCCTGAAGCTTTCTTT CAWEQGPEAFF
TRBJ1-2 TRBV5-1 TRBD1 13 . TGCGCCAGCAGCTGGACAGGGAACTATGGCTACACCTTC CASSWTGNYGYTF
TRBJ1-3 TRBV7-9 . 16 . TGTGCCAGCAGCTCCGCCCAGCGAAACTCTGGAAACACCATATATTTT CASSSAQRNSGNTIYF
TRBJ2-2 TRBV5-5 . 16 . TGTGCCAGCACTTGGGTTACAGGGACGAACACCGGGGAGCTGTTTTTT CASTWVTGTNTGELFF
TRBJ2-1 TRBV7-6 . 15 . TGTGCCAGCAGCTCCCCTGCGGCAGGGCAGAATGAGCAGTTCTTC CASSSPAAGQNEQFF
TRBJ1-2 TRBV7-2 TRBD1 15 . TGTGCCAGCAACTCCCGGACAGGGGGAATAGATGGCTACACCTTC CASNSRTGGIDGYTF
TRBJ1-5 TRBV15 TRBD1 14 . TGTGCCAACACAAACAGGGGTAGCAATCAGCCCCAGCATTTT CANTNRGSNQPQHF
TRBJ1-1 TRBV5-6 TRBD1 16 . TGTGCCAGCAGCCCGGGGACAGGGGGCAAGGGCACTGAAGCTTTCTTT CASSPGTGGKGTEAFF
TRBJ2-7 TRBV4-3 TRBD1 16 once TGCGCCAGCAGCCCGCTCGGACAGGGGGCTTTATACGAGCAGTACTTC CASSPLGQGALYEQYF
TRBJ1-1 TRBV5-5 . 13 . TGTGCCAGCAGCTTAGGGCAGGGGAATGAAGCTTTCTTT CASSLGQGNEAFF
TRBJ1-4 TRBV6-2/TRBV6-3 TRBD1 14 . TGTGCCAGCAGTAAAGGGGGCGAATCGGAAAAACTGTTTTTT CASSKGGESEKLFF
TRBJ1-1 TRBV4-1 . 15 . TGCGCCAGCAGCCCCATCCCGGGACACAACACTGAAGCTTTCTTT CASSPIPGHNTEAFF